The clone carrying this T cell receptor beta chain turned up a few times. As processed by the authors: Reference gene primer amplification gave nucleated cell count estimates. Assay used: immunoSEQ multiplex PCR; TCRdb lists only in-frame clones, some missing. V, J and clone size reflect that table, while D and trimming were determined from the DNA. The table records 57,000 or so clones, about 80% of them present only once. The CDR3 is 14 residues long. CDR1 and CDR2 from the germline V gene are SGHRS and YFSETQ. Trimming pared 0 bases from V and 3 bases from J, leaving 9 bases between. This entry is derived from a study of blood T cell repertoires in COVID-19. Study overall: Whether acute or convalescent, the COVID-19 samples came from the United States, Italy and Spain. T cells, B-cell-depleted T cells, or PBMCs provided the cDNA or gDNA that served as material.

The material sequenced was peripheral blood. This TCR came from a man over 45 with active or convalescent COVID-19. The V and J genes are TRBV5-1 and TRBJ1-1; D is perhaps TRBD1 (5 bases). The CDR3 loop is CASSLAARDTEAFF. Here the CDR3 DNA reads TGCGCCAGCAGCTTGGCGGCCAGGGACACTGAAGCTTTCTTT.